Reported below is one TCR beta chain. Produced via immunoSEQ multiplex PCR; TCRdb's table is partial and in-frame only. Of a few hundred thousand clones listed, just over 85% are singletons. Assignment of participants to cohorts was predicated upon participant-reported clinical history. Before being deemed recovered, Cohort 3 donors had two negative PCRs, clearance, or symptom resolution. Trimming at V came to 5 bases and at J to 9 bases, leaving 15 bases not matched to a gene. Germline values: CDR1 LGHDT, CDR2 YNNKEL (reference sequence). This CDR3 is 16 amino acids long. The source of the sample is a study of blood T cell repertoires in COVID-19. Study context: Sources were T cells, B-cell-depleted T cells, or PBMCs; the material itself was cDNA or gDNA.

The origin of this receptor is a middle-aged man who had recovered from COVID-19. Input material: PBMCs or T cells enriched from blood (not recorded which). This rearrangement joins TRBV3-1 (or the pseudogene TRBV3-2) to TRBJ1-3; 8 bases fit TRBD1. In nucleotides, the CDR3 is TGTGCCAGCAGCGTTCGGGGGCAGGGGGCCGGAGGCACCATATATTTT. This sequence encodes CASSVRGQGAGGTIYF.